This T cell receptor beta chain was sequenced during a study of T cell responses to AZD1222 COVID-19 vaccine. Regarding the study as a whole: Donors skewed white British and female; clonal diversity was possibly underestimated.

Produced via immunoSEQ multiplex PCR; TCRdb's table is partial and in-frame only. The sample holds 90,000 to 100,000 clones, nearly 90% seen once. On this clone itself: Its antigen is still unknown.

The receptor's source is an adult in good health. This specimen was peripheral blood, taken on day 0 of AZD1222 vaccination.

The CDR3 DNA follows: TGTGCCAGCAGCGAGACAGAAAACTATGGCTACACCTTC. The encoded protein is CASSETENYGYTF. The chain links TRBV28 to TRBJ1-2; D may be TRBD1 (5 bases). This CDR3 has 13 residues. The germline V and J ends were trimmed by 6 bases and 2 bases, with 10 bases remaining between them. Germline CDR1 is MDHEN and CDR2 is SYDVKM.